These T cell receptor beta chains were read from a single sample in a study of siplizumab effects on memory and regulatory T cells. Data came from immunoSEQ multiplex PCR; TCRdb stores just in-frame clones and leaves some out. The data hold 70,000 to 95,000 clones, with approximately 93% observed a single time. The source material was CD8+ T cells sorted from blood. All receptors come from a human donor in good health. The CDR3 runs from the conserved cysteine through the conserved F or W. D genes are given only for firm matches. Clone size is not always given. Where it is, it says once, few, many or a class for expanded clones.

D gene | J gene | V gene | clone size | CDR3 DNA | CDR3 protein
- | TRBJ2-2 | TRBV13 | - | TGTGCCAGCAGCTTAGGAAACACCGGGGAGCTGTTTTTT | CASSLGNTGELFF
- | TRBJ1-5 | TRBV6-1 | - | TGTGCCAGCAGTGAGGGGGCTCAGCCCCAGCATTTT | CASSEGAQPQHF
TRBD2 | TRBJ2-1 | TRBV4-1 | - | TGCGCCAGCAGCGATACTAGCGGGAGGGCCAATGAGCAGTTCTTC | CASSDTSGRANEQFF
TRBD2 | TRBJ2-7 | TRBV27 | - | TGTGCCAGCAGTCCGCCTAGCGGCCGGTACGAGCAGTACTTC | CASSPPSGRYEQYF
- | TRBJ2-1 | TRBV7-9 | - | TGTGCCAGCAGCGACCAGTCGAATGAGCAGTTCTTC | CASSDQSNEQFF
- | TRBJ1-1 | TRBV13 | few | TGTGCCAGCGGCGGGGGGAACACTGAAGCTTTCTTT | CASGGGNTEAFF
TRBD1 | TRBJ1-1 | TRBV5-4 | - | TGTGCCAGCAGCTTGGCGTCGGCAGGGGGGATTGCTGAAGCTTTCTTT | CASSLASAGGIAEAFF
TRBD1 | TRBJ2-7 | TRBV13 | - | TGTGCCAGCGCGGTTGGACAGGGATCCTACGAGCAGTACTTC | CASAVGQGSYEQYF
TRBD1 | TRBJ2-4 | TRBV5-6 | - | TGTGCCAGCAGCTTGAACAGGGGGCGAGAGGTACTCAAAAACATTCAGTACTTC | CASSLNRGREVLKNIQYF
TRBD1 | TRBJ2-3 | TRBV11-3 | medium-sized | TGTGCCAGCAGCTCGGGACAGGGGGTAGATACGCAGTATTTT | CASSSGQGVDTQYF
TRBD2 | TRBJ2-3 | TRBV13 | - | TGTGCCAGCAGCTTGACTAGCGGGACTTACACAGATACGCAGTATTTT | CASSLTSGTYTDTQYF
- | TRBJ2-2 | TRBV27 | once | TGTGCCAGTGAGCGGGAGCAGGGGGCCGGGGAGCTGTTTTTT | CASEREQGAGELFF
- | TRBJ2-7 | TRBV6-4 | - | TGTGCCAGCAGTGATGGGGCGGGAGAGCAGTACTTC | CASSDGAGEQYF
- | TRBJ2-5 | TRBV6-1 | - | TGTGCCAGCAGTGAGCAGGAGCTCCAAGAGACCCAGTACTTC | CASSEQELQETQYF
- | TRBJ1-2 | TRBV29-1 | once | TGCAGCGTTGAAGGAACGGTCGACTATGGCTACACCTTC | CSVEGTVDYGYTF
TRBD2 | TRBJ2-1 | TRBV5-1 | - | TGCGCCAGCAGCTTGGCTGCGGGGGGTCGGAGTGAGCAGTTCTTC | CASSLAAGGRSEQFF
- | TRBJ2-3 | TRBV5-1 | - | TGCGCCAGCAGCTTAAGGGGGGCAGGCACAGATACGCAGTATTTT | CASSLRGAGTDTQYF
- | TRBJ2-7 | TRBV9 | - | TGTGCCAGCAGCGAGGGGAGCTCCTACGAGCAGTACTTC | CASSEGSSYEQYF
- | TRBJ1-1 | TRBV29-1 | - | TGCAGCGTTGCGTACTTCGTCGGACTGAACACTGAAGCTTTCTTT | CSVAYFVGLNTEAFF
- | TRBJ1-6 | TRBV10-3 | - | TGTGCCATCAGTGATCCCTCACCCCTCCACTTT | CAISDPSPLHF
- | TRBJ1-4 | TRBV6-6 | - | TGTGCCAGCAGTTACAGAGAGGCTAATGAAAAACTGTTTTTT | CASSYREANEKLFF
- | TRBJ2-5 | TRBV19 | - | TGTGCCAGTAGCCCACGGGACGGCCTTAGGGAGACCCAGTACTTC | CASSPRDGLRETQYF
- | TRBJ2-7 | TRBV5-6 | once | TGTGCCAGCAGCTTGGGACAGTACGAGCAGTACTTC | CASSLGQYEQYF
- | TRBJ1-1 | TRBV27 | - | TGTGCCAGCACTCCAGGGGCGGGGAACACTGAAGCTTTCTTT | CASTPGAGNTEAFF
- | TRBJ2-6 | TRBV19 | - | TGTGCCAGTAGTACATCCCTGGCGGGGGCCAACGTCCTGACTTTC | CASSTSLAGANVLTF
TRBD2 | TRBJ2-7 | TRBV23-1 | - | TGCGCCAGCCTCCCTAGCGGGAGGACTTACGAGCAGTACTTC | CASLPSGRTYEQYF
- | TRBJ1-6 | TRBV27 | - | TGTGCCAGCAGTTTTCAGGGCTATAATTCACCCCTCCACTTT | CASSFQGYNSPLHF
- | TRBJ2-7 | TRBV19 | - | TGTGCCAGTAGTACCCCCGACAGCTACGAGCAGTACTTC | CASSTPDSYEQYF
- | TRBJ1-6 | TRBV6-5 | few | TGTGCCAGCAGCCTAGATAACGGGTCTACCCTCCACTTT | CASSLDNGSTLHF
- | TRBJ1-1 | TRBV25-1 | - | TGTGCCAGCAAAGGGTATAACACTGAAGCTTTCTTT | CASKGYNTEAFF
TRBD2 | TRBJ2-7 | TRBV11-1 | - | TGTGCCAGCAGCCCAACGGGACTAGCGGGCTCCGAGCAGTACTTC | CASSPTGLAGSEQYF
- | TRBJ2-1 | TRBV5-8 | - | TGTGCCAGCCAAGCTAACAATGAGCAGTTCTTC | CASQANNEQFF